The following is a TCR beta chain sequence with its context. The record originates from a study of blood T cell repertoires in COVID-19. Germline V gives CDR1 SNHLY, CDR2 FYNNEI. The junction had 4 bases not matched to a gene; V was cut back by 1 base and J by 5 bases. This CDR3 has 14 amino acids. Clones were read by immunoSEQ multiplex PCR, and TCRdb kept only the in-frame ones, dropping some. Counted here are some 210,000 clones, approximately 78% occurring once; the ten biggest clones make up about a tenth. The V and J genes are TRBV2 and TRBJ2-7; 8 nucleotides match TRBD1. Sequencing used PBMCs or T cells enriched from blood (not recorded which). The TCR sequence derives from a man aged 35-49 years who had recovered from COVID-19. The CDR3: CASSEVTGADEQYF. The CDR3 nucleotides are TGTGCCAGCAGTGAAGTGACAGGGGCCGACGAGCAGTACTTC. Looking up the rest from reference TRBV2 and TRBJ2-7 gives the full variable domain: EPEVTQTPSHQVTQMGQEVILRCVPISNHLYFYWYRQILGQKVEFLVSFYNNEISEKSEIFDDQFSVERPDGSNFTLKIRSTKLEDSAMYFCASSEVTGADEQYFGPGTRLTVT.